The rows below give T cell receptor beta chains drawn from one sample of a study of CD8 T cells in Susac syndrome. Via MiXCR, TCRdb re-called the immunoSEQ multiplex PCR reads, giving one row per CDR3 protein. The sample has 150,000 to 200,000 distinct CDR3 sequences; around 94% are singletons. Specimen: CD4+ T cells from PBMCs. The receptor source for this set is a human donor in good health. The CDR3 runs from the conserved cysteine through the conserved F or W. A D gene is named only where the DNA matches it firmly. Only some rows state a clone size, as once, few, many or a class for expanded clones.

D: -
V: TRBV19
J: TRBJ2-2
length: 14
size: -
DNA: TGTGCCAGTAGGGGACGATCGAACACCGGGGAGCTGTTTTTT
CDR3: CASRGRSNTGELFF

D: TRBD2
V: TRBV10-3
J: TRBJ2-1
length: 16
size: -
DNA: TGTGCCATCAGTGACCCTAGCGGGGGGTCCTACAATGAGCAGTTCTTC
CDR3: CAISDPSGGSYNEQFF

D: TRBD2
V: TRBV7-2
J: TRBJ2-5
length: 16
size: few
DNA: TGTGCCAGCAGCTTGGGACTAGCGGGGGGGCAAGAGACCCAGTACTTC
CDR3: CASSLGLAGGQETQYF

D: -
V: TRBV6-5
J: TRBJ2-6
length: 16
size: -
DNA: TGTGCCAGCAGTTTACAGGCAGTTCCTGGGGCCAACGTCCTGACTTTC
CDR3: CASSLQAVPGANVLTF

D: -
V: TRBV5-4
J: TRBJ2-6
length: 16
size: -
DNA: TGTGCCAGCAGCTTCTTTCTACGGTCTGGGGCCAACGTCCTGACTTTC
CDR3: CASSFFLRSGANVLTF

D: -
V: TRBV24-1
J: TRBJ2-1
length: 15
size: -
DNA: TGTGCCACCAGTGATTCCAAGAGGGGGGTGCATGAGCAGTTCTTC
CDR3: CATSDSKRGVHEQFF

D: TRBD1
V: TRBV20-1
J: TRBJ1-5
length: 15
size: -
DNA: TGCAGTGCTGGAAGGACAGGCTATAGCAATCAGCCCCAGCATTTT
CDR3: CSAGRTGYSNQPQHF

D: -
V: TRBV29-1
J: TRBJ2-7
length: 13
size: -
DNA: TGCAGCGTTGTCGGGCAGGGGGGCTACGAGCAGTACTTC
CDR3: CSVVGQGGYEQYF

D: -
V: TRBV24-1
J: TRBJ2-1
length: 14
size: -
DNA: TGTGCCACCAGTGACGTTAGCGCCGTAGATGAGCAGTTCTTC
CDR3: CATSDVSAVDEQFF

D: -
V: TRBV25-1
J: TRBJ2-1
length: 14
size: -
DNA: TGTGCCAGCAGCGATACTAGTAAGGGGAATGAGCAGTTCTTC
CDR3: CASSDTSKGNEQFF

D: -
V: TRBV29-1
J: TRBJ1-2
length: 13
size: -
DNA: TGCAGCGTACAGCTTCAAGCTAACTATGGCTACACCTTC
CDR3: CSVQLQANYGYTF

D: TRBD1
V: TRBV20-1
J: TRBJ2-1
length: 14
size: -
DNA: TGCAGTGCCCCGTTGGGACAGGGAAGGAATGAGCAGTTCTTC
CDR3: CSAPLGQGRNEQFF

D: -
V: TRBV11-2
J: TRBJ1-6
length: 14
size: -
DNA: TGTGCCAGCGCAGCTGGGCAGCAGAATTCACCCCTCCACTTT
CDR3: CASAAGQQNSPLHF

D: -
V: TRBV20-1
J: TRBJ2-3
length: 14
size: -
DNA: TGCAGTGCTAGAGATGTACAGTCCACAGATACGCAGTATTTT
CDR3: CSARDVQSTDTQYF

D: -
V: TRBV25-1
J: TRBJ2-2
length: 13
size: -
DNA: TGTGCCAGCAGTCTACAACCCACCGGGGAGCTGTTTTTT
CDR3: CASSLQPTGELFF

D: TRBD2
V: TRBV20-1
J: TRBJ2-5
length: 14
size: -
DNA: TGCAGTGCTAGACTACTAGCGGGGGAAGAGACCCAGTACTTC
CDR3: CSARLLAGEETQYF

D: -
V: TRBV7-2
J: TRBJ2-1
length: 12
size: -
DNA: TGTGCCAGCAGCTTAGCGGAGTCCCAGCAGTTCTTC
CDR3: CASSLAESQQFF

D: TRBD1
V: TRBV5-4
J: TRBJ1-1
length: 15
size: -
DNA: TGTGCCAGCAGCCCACGGGACAGGGAGAACACTGAAGCTTTCTTT
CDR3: CASSPRDRENTEAFF

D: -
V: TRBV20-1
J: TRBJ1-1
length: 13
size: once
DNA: TGCAGTGCTAGAGATCAGGAGAACACTGAAGCTTTCTTT
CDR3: CSARDQENTEAFF

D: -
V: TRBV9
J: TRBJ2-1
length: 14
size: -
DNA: TGTGCCAGCAGCGTAGCGGGGGATAACAATGAGCAGTTCTTC
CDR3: CASSVAGDNNEQFF

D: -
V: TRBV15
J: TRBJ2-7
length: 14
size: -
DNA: TGTGCCACCAGCAGCCAGAGCGGTCGAGGCGAGCAGTACTTC
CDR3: CATSSQSGRGEQYF

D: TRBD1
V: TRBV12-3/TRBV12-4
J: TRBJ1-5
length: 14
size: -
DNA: TGTGCCAGCAGACCCGGGACAGACAATCAGCCCCAGCATTTT
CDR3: CASRPGTDNQPQHF

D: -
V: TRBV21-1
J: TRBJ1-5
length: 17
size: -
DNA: TGTGCCAGCAGCAAAGTTTGGCCCTCCGCTAACAGTCGGCCCCAGCATTTT
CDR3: CASSKVWPSANSRPQHF

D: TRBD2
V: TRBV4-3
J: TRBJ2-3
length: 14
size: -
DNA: TGCGCCAGCAGCCACTGGCGGGAGACAGATACGCAGTATTTT
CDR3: CASSHWRETDTQYF

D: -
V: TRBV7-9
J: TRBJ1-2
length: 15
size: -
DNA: TGTGCCAGCAGTTCAAACTCCGTCGAGATCTATGGCTACACCTTC
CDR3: CASSSNSVEIYGYTF

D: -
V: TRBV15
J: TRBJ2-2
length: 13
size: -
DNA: TGTGCCACCAGCAGAGTCGGCACCGGGGAGCTGTTTTTT
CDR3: CATSRVGTGELFF

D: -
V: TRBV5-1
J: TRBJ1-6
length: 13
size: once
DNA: TGCGCCAGCAGCTTGGATGGGGATTCACCCCTCCACTTT
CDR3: CASSLDGDSPLHF

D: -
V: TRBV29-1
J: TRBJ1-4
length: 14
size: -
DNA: TGCAGCGTTGAATGGGGGATCGGGCCTGAAAAACTGTTTTTT
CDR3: CSVEWGIGPEKLFF

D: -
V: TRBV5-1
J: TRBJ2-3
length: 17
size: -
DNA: TGCGCCAGCAGCTTCCTGAGGGGGGGCCTTGGCACAGATACGCAGTATTTT
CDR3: CASSFLRGGLGTDTQYF

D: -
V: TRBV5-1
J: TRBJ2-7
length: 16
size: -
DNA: TGCGCCAGCAGCTTGGGGGGTTCTGGATACTCCTACGAGCAGTACTTC
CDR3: CASSLGGSGYSYEQYF

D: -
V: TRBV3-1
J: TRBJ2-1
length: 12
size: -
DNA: TGTGCCAGCAGCCGGGGGGAGGCCCCCTCGTTCTTC
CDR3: CASSRGEAPSFF

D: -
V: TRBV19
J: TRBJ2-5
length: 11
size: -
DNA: TGTGCCAGTAGTATGCGAGAGACCCAGTACTTC
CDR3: CASSMRETQYF

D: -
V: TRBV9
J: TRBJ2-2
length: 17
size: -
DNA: TGTGCCAGCAGCGTAGGGATGAGGGTTTCCAACACCGGGGAGCTGTTTTTT
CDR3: CASSVGMRVSNTGELFF

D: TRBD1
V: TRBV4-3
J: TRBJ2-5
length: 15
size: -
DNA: TGCGCCAGCAGCCCCTTCGGACAGGCTCAAGAGACCCAGTACTTC
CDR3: CASSPFGQAQETQYF

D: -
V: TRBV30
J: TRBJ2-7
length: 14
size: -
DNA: TGTGCCTCTACCTCCGGGGTAGGGGCCTACGAGCAGTACTTC
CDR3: CASTSGVGAYEQYF

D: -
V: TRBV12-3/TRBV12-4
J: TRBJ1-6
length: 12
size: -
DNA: TGTGCCAGCAGTTTTGGTAATTCACCCCTCCACTTT
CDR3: CASSFGNSPLHF

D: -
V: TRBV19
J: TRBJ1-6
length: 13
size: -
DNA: TGTGCCAGTAGTATAAACAAGGATTCACCCCTCCACTTT
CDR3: CASSINKDSPLHF

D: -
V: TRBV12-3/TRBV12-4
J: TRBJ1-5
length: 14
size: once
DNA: TGTGCCAGCACCTGGGGGGCAGGTGATCAGCCCCAGCATTTT
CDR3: CASTWGAGDQPQHF

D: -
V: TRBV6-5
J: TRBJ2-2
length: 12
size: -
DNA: TGTGCCAGCGGGGGACGGGGCGGGGAGCTGTTTTTT
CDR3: CASGGRGGELFF

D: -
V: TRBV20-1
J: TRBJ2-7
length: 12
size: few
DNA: TGCAGTGCTCCGACAGCCTCCTACGAGCAGTACTTC
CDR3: CSAPTASYEQYF

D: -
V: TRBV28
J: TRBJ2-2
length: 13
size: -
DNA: TGTGCCAGCAGATCACCGGGCTCCGGGGAGCTGTTTTTT
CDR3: CASRSPGSGELFF

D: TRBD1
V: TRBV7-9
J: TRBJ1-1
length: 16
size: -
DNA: TGTGCCAGCAGCCGGACAGGGGGCGCGTCGGACACTGAAGCTTTCTTT
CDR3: CASSRTGGASDTEAFF

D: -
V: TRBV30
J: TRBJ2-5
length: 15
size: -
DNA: TGTGCCTGGAGTCGTGTTGGCAGGGGAGGAGAGACCCAGTACTTC
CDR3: CAWSRVGRGGETQYF

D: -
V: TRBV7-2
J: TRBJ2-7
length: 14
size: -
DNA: TGTGCCAGCAGCTTCGGGCAGGAATCTTACGAGCAGTACTTC
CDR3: CASSFGQESYEQYF

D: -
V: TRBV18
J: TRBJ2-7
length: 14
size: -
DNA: TGTGCCAGCTCATCCTTTGACACCAGCCACGAGCAGTACTTC
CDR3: CASSSFDTSHEQYF

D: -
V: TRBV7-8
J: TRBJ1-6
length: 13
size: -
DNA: TGTGCCAGCAGCCAAGACAGGTCCTCACCCCTCCACTTT
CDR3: CASSQDRSSPLHF

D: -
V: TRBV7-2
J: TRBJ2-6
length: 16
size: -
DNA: TGTGCCAGCAGCCTCCTCGGAGGAGGTGGGGCCAACGTCCTGACTTTC
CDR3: CASSLLGGGGANVLTF

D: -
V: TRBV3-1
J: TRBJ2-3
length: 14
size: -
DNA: TGTGCCAGCAGCCAAGCACCGGGGGCAGATACGCAGTATTTT
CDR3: CASSQAPGADTQYF

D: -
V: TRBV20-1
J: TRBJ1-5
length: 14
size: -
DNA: TGCAGTGCTGCAACGGGAAGGCGCAATCAGCCCCAGCATTTT
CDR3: CSAATGRRNQPQHF

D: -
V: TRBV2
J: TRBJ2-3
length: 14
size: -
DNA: TGTGCCAGCAGCACAGGCGCCCTCACAGATACGCAGTATTTT
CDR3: CASSTGALTDTQYF

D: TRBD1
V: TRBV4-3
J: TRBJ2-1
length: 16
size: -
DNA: TGCGCCAGCAGCCGTATCCGGGACAGGGGTTACAATGAGCAGTTCTTC
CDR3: CASSRIRDRGYNEQFF